Each of the 8 T cell receptor beta chains below was sequenced from the same sample in a study of Tregs in tolerant kidney transplant recipients. Recipients received nonmyeloablative bone marrow transplants from related graft donors, with transient mixed chimerism. Clones were sequenced by immunoSEQ multiplex PCR, and TCRdb holds only the in-frame ones, with some missing. Altogether approximately 47,000 clones are present, about 92% being singletons, with the ten largest covering roughly a sixth. This material consisted of CD8+ T cells from blood (PBMCs), taken 12 months after the transplant. The receptors derive from a human patient who received a combined kidney and bone marrow transplant. Some of these T cells may belong to the graft donor.

This clone was seen a handful of times. The chain couples TRBV5-8 to TRBJ2-7; D possibly corresponds to TRBD2 (6 bases). V was trimmed by 2 bases and J by 4 bases, leaving 10 bases between them. There are 13 residues in the CDR3. The germline V gene encodes CDR1 SGHTS and CDR2 YDEGEE. As DNA, the CDR3 is TGTGCCAGCAGCTTACCGGGGGTGTACGAGCAGTACTTC. This encodes CASSLPGVYEQYF.

V gene TRBV19 combines with J gene TRBJ1-2; 8 bases are a match to TRBD1. With 2 bases clipped from V and 6 bases from J, the junction kept 8 bases outside the gene matches. This CDR3 has 15 amino acids. CDR1 is LNHDA, CDR2 SQIVND, per germline (reference sequence). The CDR3: CASSIYSGGFNGYTF. CDR3 coding DNA: TGTGCCAGTAGTATATATTCAGGGGGCTTTAATGGCTACACCTTC. Full variable domain (rest looked up from reference TRBV19 and TRBJ1-2): DGGITQSPKYLFRKEGQNVTLSCEQNLNHDAMYWYRQDPGQGLRLIYYSQIVNDFQKGDIAEGYSVSREKKESFPLTVTSAQKNPTAFYLCASSIYSGGFNGYTFGSGTRLTVV.

Concerning this clone itself: The junction and the germline gene differ at one end; a read error may be behind it. V usage is TRBV6-1 and J usage is TRBJ2-3; D perhaps matches TRBD2 (6 bases). CDR1 and CDR2 (germline): MNHNS, SASEGT. This CDR3 comprises 16 residues. CDR3 sequence (DNA): TGTGCCATCAGTGACCCTCTGGGGGGAAACACAGATACGCAGTATTTT. It translates to CAISDPLGGNTDTQYF.

The genes are TRBV19 and TRBJ2-2; D is ambiguous. Germline V gene lookup returns CDR1 LNHDA and CDR2 SQIVND (reference sequence). Trimming pared 3 bases from V and 3 bases from J, leaving 8 bases between. This CDR3 region has 14 residues. CDR3 loop: CASSISSYTGELFF. The CDR3 coding sequence is TGTGCCAGTAGTATTTCTAGTTACACCGGGGAGCTGTTTTTT. Complete variable domain (other parts from reference TRBV19 and TRBJ2-2): DGGITQSPKYLFRKEGQNVTLSCEQNLNHDAMYWYRQDPGQGLRLIYYSQIVNDFQKGDIAEGYSVSREKKESFPLTVTSAQKNPTAFYLCASSISSYTGELFFGEGSRLTVL.

This rearrangement joins TRBV9 to TRBJ2-3; 9 bases are a match to TRBD2. The CDR3 has 16 amino acids. From germline, CDR1 is SGDLS and CDR2 YYNGEE. J lost 2 bases, V lost 0 bases, and 4 bases had no gene match. CDR3: CASSVDSGGSTDTQYF. The CDR3 nucleotides are TGTGCCAGCAGCGTAGATAGCGGGGGTTCCACAGATACGCAGTATTTT.

The chain uses TRBV13 and TRBJ2-1, with D possibly being TRBD1 (5 bases). The CDR3 totals 14 residues. V was shortened by 3 bases and J by 6 bases, with 12 bases between the two germline ends. Per germline, CDR1 PRHDT and CDR2 FYEKMQ (reference sequence). CDR3 loop: CASSFQGAANEQFF. In DNA, the CDR3 is TGTGCCAGCAGCTTCCAAGGGGCAGCCAATGAGCAGTTCTTC. The whole variable domain, remainder taken from reference TRBV13 and TRBJ2-1, is AAGVIQSPRHLIKEKRETATLKCYPIPRHDTVYWYQQGPGQDPQFLISFYEKMQSDKGSIPDRFSAQQFSDYHSELNMSSLELGDSALYFCASSFQGAANEQFFGPGTRLTVL.

The V call is TRBV7-2, the J call TRBJ2-7; 9 bases match TRBD1. The J segment lost 2 bases and the V segment lost 8 bases, leaving 10 bases of the junction unmatched. CDR3 length: 15 amino acids. CDR1 SGHTA and CDR2 FQGNSA come from the germline V gene. The CDR3 reads CASSLLGQGPYEQYF. CDR3 DNA: TGTGCCAGCTCCCTTTTGGGACAGGGCCCCTACGAGCAGTACTTC.

This rearrangement joins TRBV11-2 to TRBJ2-1; 9 positions match TRBD2. CDR3 length: 14 residues. Germline CDR1 is SGHAT and CDR2 is FQNNGV. V lost 5 bases and J lost 8; bases outside the gene matches: 7. For the CDR3, the DNA is TGTGCCAGCAGCGCCGGGACTAGCTTCGATGAGCAGTTCTTC. Its protein is CASSAGTSFDEQFF.